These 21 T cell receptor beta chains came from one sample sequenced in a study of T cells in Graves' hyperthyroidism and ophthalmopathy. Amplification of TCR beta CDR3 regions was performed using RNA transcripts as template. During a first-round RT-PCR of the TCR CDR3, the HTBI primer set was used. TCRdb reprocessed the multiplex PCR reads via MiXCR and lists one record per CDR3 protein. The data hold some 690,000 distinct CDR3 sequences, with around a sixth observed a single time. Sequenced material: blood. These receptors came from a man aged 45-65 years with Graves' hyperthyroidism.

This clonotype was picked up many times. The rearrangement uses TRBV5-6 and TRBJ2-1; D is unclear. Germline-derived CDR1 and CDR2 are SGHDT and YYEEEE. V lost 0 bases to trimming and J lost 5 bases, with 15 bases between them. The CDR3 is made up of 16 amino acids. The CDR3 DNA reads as TGTGCCAGCAGCTTGGAGTTGTTGTGGCAAAACAATGAGCAGTTCTTC. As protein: CASSLELLWQNNEQFF.

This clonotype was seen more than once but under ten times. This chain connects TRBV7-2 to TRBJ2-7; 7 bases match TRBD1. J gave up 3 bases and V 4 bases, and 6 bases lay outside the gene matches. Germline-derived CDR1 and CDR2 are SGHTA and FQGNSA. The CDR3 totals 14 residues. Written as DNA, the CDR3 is TGTGCCAGCAGCTCGTCCGGGACAGACTACGAGCAGTACTTC. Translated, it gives CASSSSGTDYEQYF. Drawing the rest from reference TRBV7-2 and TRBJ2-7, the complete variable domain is GAGVSQSPSNKVTEKGKDVELRCDPISGHTALYWYRQSLGQGLEFLIYFQGNSAPDKSGLPSDRFSAERTGGSVSTLTIQRTQQEDSAVYLCASSSSGTDYEQYFGPGTRLTVT.

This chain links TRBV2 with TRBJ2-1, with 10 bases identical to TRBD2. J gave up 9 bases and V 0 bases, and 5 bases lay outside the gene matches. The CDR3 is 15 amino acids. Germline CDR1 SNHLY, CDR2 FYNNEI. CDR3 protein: CASSEARLAGVEQFF. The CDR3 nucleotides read TGTGCCAGCAGTGAAGCGAGGCTAGCGGGAGTTGAGCAGTTCTTC.

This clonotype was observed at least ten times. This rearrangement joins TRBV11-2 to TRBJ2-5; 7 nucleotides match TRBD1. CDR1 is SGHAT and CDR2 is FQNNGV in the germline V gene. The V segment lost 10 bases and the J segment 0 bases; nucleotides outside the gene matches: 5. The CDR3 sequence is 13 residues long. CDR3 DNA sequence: TGTGCCACCGCGACAGGGAACCAAGAGACCCAGTACTTC. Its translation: CATATGNQETQYF.

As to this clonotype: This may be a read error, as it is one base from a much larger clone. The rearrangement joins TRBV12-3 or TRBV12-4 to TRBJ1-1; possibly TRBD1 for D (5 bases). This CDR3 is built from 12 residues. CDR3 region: CDSSFPDIKAFF. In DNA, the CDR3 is TGTGACAGCAGTTTTCCGGACATAAAAGCTTTCTTT.

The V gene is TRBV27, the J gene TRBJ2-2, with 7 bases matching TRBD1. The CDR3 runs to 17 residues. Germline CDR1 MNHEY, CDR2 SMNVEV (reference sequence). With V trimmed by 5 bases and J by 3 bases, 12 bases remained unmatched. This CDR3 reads CASSPSVDRADTGELFF. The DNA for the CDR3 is TGTGCCAGCAGTCCGTCCGTAGACAGGGCGGACACCGGGGAGCTGTTTTTT.

DNA of the CDR3: TGTGCCAGCAGCTTAAGGTGGACTAGCGGGTTCAAAGAGACCCAGTACTTC. Amino acids: CASSLRWTSGFKETQYF. This chain uses TRBV7-8 with TRBJ2-5; 11 positions agree with TRBD2. The V gene's germline CDR1 is SGHVS and CDR2 FQNEAQ. V lost 2 bases to trimming and J lost 3 bases; unmatched junction nucleotides: 8. The CDR3 is 17 amino acids.

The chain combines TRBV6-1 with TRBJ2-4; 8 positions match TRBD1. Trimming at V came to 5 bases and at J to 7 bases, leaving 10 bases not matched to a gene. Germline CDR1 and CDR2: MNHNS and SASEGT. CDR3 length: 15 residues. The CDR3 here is CASSPLPDRGNIQYF. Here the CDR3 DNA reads TGTGCCAGCAGTCCCCTCCCCGACAGGGGCAACATTCAGTACTTC.

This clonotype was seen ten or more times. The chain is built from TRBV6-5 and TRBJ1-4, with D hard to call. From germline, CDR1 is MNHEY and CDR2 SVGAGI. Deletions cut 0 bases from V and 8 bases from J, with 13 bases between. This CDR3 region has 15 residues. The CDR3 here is CASSYSGTGGEKLFF. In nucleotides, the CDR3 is TGTGCCAGCAGTTACTCGGGTACGGGAGGGGAAAAACTGTTTTTT.

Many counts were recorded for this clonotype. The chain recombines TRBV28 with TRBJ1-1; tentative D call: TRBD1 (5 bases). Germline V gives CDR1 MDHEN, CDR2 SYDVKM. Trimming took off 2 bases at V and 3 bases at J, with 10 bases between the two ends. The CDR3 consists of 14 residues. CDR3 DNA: TGTGCCAGCAGTTTAGCAGGGACTTACACTGAAGCTTTCTTT. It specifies CASSLAGTYTEAFF.

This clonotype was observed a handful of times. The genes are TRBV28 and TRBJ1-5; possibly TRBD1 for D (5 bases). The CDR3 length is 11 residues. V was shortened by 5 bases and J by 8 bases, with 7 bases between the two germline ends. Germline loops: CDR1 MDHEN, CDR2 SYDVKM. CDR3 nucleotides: TGTGCCAGCAGTCAGGGTAAGCCCCAGCATTTT. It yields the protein CASSQGKPQHF.

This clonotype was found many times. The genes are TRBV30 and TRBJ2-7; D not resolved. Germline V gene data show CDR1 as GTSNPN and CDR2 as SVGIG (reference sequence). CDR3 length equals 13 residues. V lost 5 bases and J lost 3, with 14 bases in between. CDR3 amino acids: CAWQLGFNYEQYF. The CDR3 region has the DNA TGTGCCTGGCAGTTGGGCTTCAACTACGAGCAGTACTTC.

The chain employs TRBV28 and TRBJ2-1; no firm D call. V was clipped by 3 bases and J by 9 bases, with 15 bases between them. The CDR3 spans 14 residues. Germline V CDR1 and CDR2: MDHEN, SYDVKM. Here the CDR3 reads CASSLEPSLGEQFF. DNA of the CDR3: TGTGCCAGCAGTTTGGAACCCAGCTTGGGTGAGCAGTTCTTC.

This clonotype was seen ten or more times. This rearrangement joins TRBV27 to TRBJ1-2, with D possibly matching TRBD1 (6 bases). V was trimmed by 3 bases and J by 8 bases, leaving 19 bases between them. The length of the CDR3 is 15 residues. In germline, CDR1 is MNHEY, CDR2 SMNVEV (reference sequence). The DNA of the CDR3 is TGTGCCAGCAGTTTCACGGTGGGGGGGCTAGAAGGCTACACCTTC. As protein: CASSFTVGGLEGYTF.

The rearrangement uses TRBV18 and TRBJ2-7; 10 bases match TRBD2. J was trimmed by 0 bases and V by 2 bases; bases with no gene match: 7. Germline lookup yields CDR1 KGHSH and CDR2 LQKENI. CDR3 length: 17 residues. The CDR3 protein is CASSPVPSGGPSYEQYF. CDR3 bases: TGTGCCAGCTCACCAGTGCCTAGCGGGGGTCCCTCCTACGAGCAGTACTTC.

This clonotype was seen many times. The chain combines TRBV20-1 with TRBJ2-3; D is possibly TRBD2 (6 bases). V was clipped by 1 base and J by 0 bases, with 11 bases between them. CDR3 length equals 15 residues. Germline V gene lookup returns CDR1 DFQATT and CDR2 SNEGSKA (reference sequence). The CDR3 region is CSARVSSASTDTQYF. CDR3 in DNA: TGCAGTGCTAGAGTCTCTAGCGCAAGCACAGATACGCAGTATTTT.

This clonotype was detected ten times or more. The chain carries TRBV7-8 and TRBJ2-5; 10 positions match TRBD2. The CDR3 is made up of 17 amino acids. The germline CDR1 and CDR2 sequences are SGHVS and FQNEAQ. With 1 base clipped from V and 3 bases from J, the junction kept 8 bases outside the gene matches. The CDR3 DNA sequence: TGTGCCAGCAGCTTAGTTGCACGAGGACTAGCGGAAGAGACCCAGTACTTC. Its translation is CASSLVARGLAEETQYF.

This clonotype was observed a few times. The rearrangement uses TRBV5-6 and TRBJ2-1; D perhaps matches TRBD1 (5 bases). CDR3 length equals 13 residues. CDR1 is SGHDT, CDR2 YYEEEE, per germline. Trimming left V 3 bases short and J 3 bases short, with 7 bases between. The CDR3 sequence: CASSSDIYNEQFF. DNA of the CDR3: TGTGCCAGCAGCTCGGACATCTACAATGAGCAGTTCTTC.

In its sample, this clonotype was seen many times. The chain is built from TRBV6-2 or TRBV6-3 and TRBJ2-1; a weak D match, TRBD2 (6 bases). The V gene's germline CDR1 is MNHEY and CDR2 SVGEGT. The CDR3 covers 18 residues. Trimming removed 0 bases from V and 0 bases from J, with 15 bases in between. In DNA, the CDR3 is TGTGCCAGCAGTTACTCGATGGTTGCGGGAAGCTCCTACAATGAGCAGTTCTTC. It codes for CASSYSMVAGSSYNEQFF.

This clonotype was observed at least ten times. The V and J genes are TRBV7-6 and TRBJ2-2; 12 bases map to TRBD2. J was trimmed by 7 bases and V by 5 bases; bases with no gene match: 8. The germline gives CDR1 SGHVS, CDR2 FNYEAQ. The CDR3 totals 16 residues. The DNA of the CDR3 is TGTGCCAGCAGCCCCGCTAGCGGGAGGGCCGACGGGGAGCTGTTTTTT. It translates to CASSPASGRADGELFF.

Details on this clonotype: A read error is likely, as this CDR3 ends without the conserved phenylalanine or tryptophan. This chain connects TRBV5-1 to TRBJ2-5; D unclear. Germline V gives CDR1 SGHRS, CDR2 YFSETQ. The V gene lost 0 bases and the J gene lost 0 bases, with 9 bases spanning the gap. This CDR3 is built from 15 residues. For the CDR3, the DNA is TGCGCCAGCAGCTTGGGGCCCAGTAACCAAGAGACCCAGTACCTC. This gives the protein CASSLGPSNQETQYL.